Following are 28 T cell receptor beta chains from one sample sequenced in a study of blood T cell repertoires in COVID-19. The table came from immunoSEQ multiplex PCR; TCRdb's copy has only in-frame clones and leaves some out. The table includes some 300,000 clones, 85% to 90% detected once. Input material: PBMCs or T cells enriched from blood (not recorded which). The receptors were sampled from a woman aged 50 to 65 who had been exposed to COVID-19.

J is TRBJ2-2 and V is TRBV7-8; 9 bases line up with TRBD1. This CDR3 spans 15 amino acids. J lost 10 bases, V lost 5 bases, and 11 bases had no gene match. Germline V gene data show CDR1 as SGHVS and CDR2 as FQNEAQ. The CDR3 DNA is TGTGCCAGCAGCCCAAGGACAGGGGCCACTAAGGAGCTGTTTTTT. Its protein is CASSPRTGATKELFF.

The chain couples TRBV3-1 (or the pseudogene TRBV3-2) to TRBJ1-1; D is uncertain. The CDR3 sequence is 14 residues long. V gave up 4 bases and J gave up 4 bases, with 13 bases separating them. CDR1 and CDR2 from the germline V gene are LGHDT and YNNKEL (reference sequence). The CDR3 sequence: CASSRLEVATEAFF. In DNA form, the CDR3 reads TGTGCCAGCAGCCGGCTCGAGGTCGCCACTGAAGCTTTCTTT.

CDR3 residues: CSVGQPLVGYTF. CDR3 nucleotide sequence: TGCAGCGTGGGACAGCCCCTTGTTGGCTACACCTTC. V usage is TRBV29-1 and J usage is TRBJ1-2, with 7 bases aligning to TRBD1. Trimming cost V 6 bases and J 7 bases; bases outside gene matches: 8. Germline CDR1 SQVTM, CDR2 ANQGSEA. The CDR3 has 12 residues.

The V and J genes are TRBV6-2 or TRBV6-3 and TRBJ2-7; no firm D call. Trimming pared 4 bases from V and 0 bases from J, leaving 10 bases between. The CDR3 runs to 14 residues. Per germline, CDR1 MNHEY and CDR2 SVGEGT. The CDR3 DNA reads as TGTGCCAGCAGTTTCTCTAGTGGCTCCTACGAGCAGTACTTC. Translation gives CASSFSSGSYEQYF.

V gene TRBV27 combines with J gene TRBJ2-5; TRBD2 matches 12 bases. The V and J ends lost 5 bases and 5 bases, in that order; junction bases with no gene match: 6. The CDR3 loop spans 15 amino acids. In germline, CDR1 is MNHEY, CDR2 SMNVEV (reference sequence). The CDR3 region is CASSQPSGGAETQYF. Here the CDR3 DNA reads TGTGCCAGCAGTCAACCTAGCGGGGGGGCTGAGACCCAGTACTTC.

This sequence joins TRBV27 and TRBJ1-4; 9 bases line up with TRBD1. CDR1 is MNHEY, CDR2 SMNVEV, per germline (reference sequence). V was pared by 6 bases and J by 7 bases, with 6 bases of the junction left unmatched. The CDR3 extends over 14 amino acids. DNA of the CDR3: TGTGCCAGCAGAAGACAGGGGGAGGGTGAAAAACTGTTTTTT. It is translated as CASRRQGEGEKLFF.

This chain uses TRBV3-1 (or the pseudogene TRBV3-2) with TRBJ2-3, with TRBD2 matching over 11 bases. This CDR3 region has 15 residues. Per germline, CDR1 LGHDT and CDR2 YNNKEL (reference sequence). J was trimmed by 4 bases and V by 1 base; bases with no gene match: 1. The CDR3 coding sequence is TGTGCCAGCAGCCAAGCACTAGCGGGAGCAGATACGCAGTATTTT. Its protein is CASSQALAGADTQYF.

The chain is built from TRBV5-6 and TRBJ1-2; 12 nucleotides agree with TRBD1. This CDR3 comprises 15 residues. Germline CDR1 is SGHDT and CDR2 is YYEEEE. Trimming at V came to 4 bases and at J to 5 bases, leaving 6 bases not matched to a gene. CDR3 sequence: CASSRDRGLGYGYTF. Written as DNA, the CDR3 is TGTGCCAGCAGCAGGGACAGGGGGCTAGGGTATGGCTACACCTTC.

The chain uses TRBV18 and TRBJ2-5, with 9 bases matching TRBD1. V was clipped by 4 bases and J by 6 bases; unmatched bases: 6. This CDR3 contains 14 residues. The germline V gene encodes CDR1 KGHSH and CDR2 LQKENI. CDR3 region: CASSQRTGDKTQYF. The DNA of the CDR3 is TGTGCCAGCTCACAACGGACAGGGGATAAGACCCAGTACTTC.

The chain has TRBV7-6 and TRBJ1-1; a possible D gene is TRBD1 (5 bases). The CDR3 consists of 15 residues. Trimming removed 6 bases from V and 5 bases from J, with 19 bases in between. Germline CDR1 and CDR2: SGHVS and FNYEAQ. In DNA, the CDR3 is TGTGCCAGCAGTCGAGCCGAAAACGGGGGGACTGAAGCTTTCTTT. Residues: CASSRAENGGTEAFF.

V is TRBV7-6 and J is TRBJ2-7; 8 bases line up with TRBD2. The CDR3 has 15 residues. The V and J ends lost 4 bases and 3 bases, in that order; junction bases with no gene match: 8. The germline V gene encodes CDR1 SGHVS and CDR2 FNYEAQ. CDR3 amino acids: CASSSERGLNYEQYF. In nucleotides, the CDR3 is TGTGCCAGCAGCTCTGAGCGGGGGCTGAACTACGAGCAGTACTTC.

The CDR3 DNA is TGTGCCAGCAGCTTAGATTTCGCGAGCACTGAAGCTTTCTTT. Translation: CASSLDFASTEAFF. V and J are TRBV7-9 and TRBJ1-1; D uncertain. CDR1 and CDR2 from the germline V gene are SEHNR and FQNEAQ (reference sequence). V was shortened by 1 base and J by 4 bases, with 10 bases between the two germline ends. CDR3 length: 14 residues.

The V gene is TRBV15, the J gene TRBJ1-3, with 7 nucleotides matching TRBD1. The J segment lost 2 bases and the V segment lost 0 bases, leaving 1 base of the junction unmatched. Germline V gene lookup returns CDR1 LNHNV and CDR2 YYDKDF (reference sequence). The CDR3 sequence is 15 residues long. Here the CDR3 DNA reads TGTGCCACCAGCAGAGATAGGGGGCCTGGAAACACCATATATTTT. Translation: CATSRDRGPGNTIYF.

The CDR3 loop is CASSDLRNSPLHF. DNA for the CDR3: TGTGCCAGCAGTGATCTGAGGAATTCACCCCTCCACTTT. The gene calls are TRBV2 and TRBJ1-6; no firm D call. V lost 3 bases and J lost 7, with 7 bases in between. Per germline, CDR1 SNHLY and CDR2 FYNNEI. This CDR3 has 13 residues.

V is TRBV12-3 or TRBV12-4 and J is TRBJ2-2; 7 bases align to TRBD1. V was pared by 3 bases and J by 7 bases, with 2 bases of the junction left unmatched. This CDR3 spans 13 amino acids. CDR3 sequence reads: CASSFTGDGELFF. In nucleotides, the CDR3 is TGTGCCAGCAGTTTCACAGGGGACGGGGAGCTGTTTTTT.

The chain combines TRBV3-1 (or the pseudogene TRBV3-2) with TRBJ2-2; TRBD2 aligns across 9 bases. This CDR3 is 18 amino acids long. Germline assignment: CDR1 LGHDT and CDR2 YNNKEL (reference sequence). The ends lost 7 bases at V and 0 bases at J; junction bases unmatched: 12. The CDR3 DNA is TGTGCCAGCACAAAGAGTTTTAGCGGGGGCCCGAACACCGGGGAGCTGTTTTTT. Amino acid sequence: CASTKSFSGGPNTGELFF.

This clone showed up just once. The V and J genes are TRBV19 and TRBJ2-7, with D perhaps TRBD1 (6 bases). V shed 2 bases and J shed 6 bases, with 11 bases lying between them. The CDR3 is 13 residues long. CDR1 and CDR2 (germline): LNHDA, SQIVND (reference sequence). The CDR3: CASSIQGRGEQYF. CDR3 in DNA: TGTGCCAGTAGTATACAGGGGAGAGGCGAGCAGTACTTC.

This rearrangement joins TRBV2 to TRBJ2-2; 8 positions match TRBD1. Germline CDR1 and CDR2: SNHLY and FYNNEI. This CDR3 is built from 15 residues. V lost 1 base, J lost 6 bases, and 4 bases stayed unmatched. In nucleotides, the CDR3 is TGTGCCAGCAGTGAAGACAGGGGGGACGCCGGGGAGCTGTTTTTT. Encoded protein: CASSEDRGDAGELFF.

The V call is TRBV5-1, the J call TRBJ2-7, with 11 nucleotides matching TRBD2. The CDR3 runs 14 residues. CDR1 is SGHRS and CDR2 is YFSETQ in the germline V gene. Trimming removed 3 bases from V and 5 bases from J; junction bases left unmatched: 4. In DNA, the CDR3 is TGCGCCAGCAGCTCGGGACTAGCGGTCGACGAGCAGTACTTC. It specifies CASSSGLAVDEQYF.

The chain uses TRBV7-9 and TRBJ1-2; TRBD1 might be the D (6 bases). With 5 bases removed from V and 5 bases from J, the gap between germline ends came to 24 bases. This CDR3 spans 17 amino acids. CDR1 and CDR2 (germline): SEHNR, FQNEAQ (reference sequence). CDR3 sequence reads: CASSPSGTMGFGYGYTF. The CDR3 DNA is TGTGCCAGCAGCCCCAGCGGGACAATGGGTTTTGGGTATGGCTACACCTTC. Combining the CDR3 with reference TRBV7-9 and TRBJ1-2 gives the whole variable domain DTGVSQNPRHKITKRGQNVTFRCDPISEHNRLYWYRQTLGQGPEFLTYFQNEAQLEKSRLLSDRFSAERPKGSFSTLEIQRTEQGDSAMYLCASSPSGTMGFGYGYTFGSGTRLTVV.

V and J are TRBV15 and TRBJ2-7, with no clear D. The V gene lost 0 bases and the J gene lost 2 bases, with 5 bases spanning the gap. The CDR3 extends over 13 amino acids. From germline, CDR1 is LNHNV and CDR2 YYDKDF (reference sequence). The CDR3: CATSRDIPYEQYF. The CDR3 coding sequence is TGTGCCACCAGCAGAGATATCCCCTACGAGCAGTACTTC. The full variable domain, in which reference TRBV15 and TRBJ2-7 provide the parts outside the CDR3, is DAMVIQNPRYQVTQFGKPVTLSCSQTLNHNVMYWYQQKSSQAPKLLFHYYDKDFNNEADTPDNFQSRRPNTSFCFLDIRSPGLGDTAMYLCATSRDIPYEQYFGPGTRLTVT.

V is TRBV28 and J is TRBJ2-5; TRBD1 matches 7 bases. The CDR3 is made up of 15 amino acids. The V segment lost 6 bases and the J segment 4 bases; nucleotides outside the gene matches: 11. Germline values: CDR1 MDHEN, CDR2 SYDVKM. The CDR3 here is CASSPAGPGGETQYF. The DNA for the CDR3 is TGTGCCAGCAGCCCCGCCGGGCCAGGGGGAGAGACCCAGTACTTC.

A word on this clone: The same CDR3 arises from other DNA sequences in this sample as well. The J gene is TRBJ2-7, the V gene TRBV19; D gene ambiguous. The CDR3 covers 14 residues. The germline V gene has CDR1 LNHDA and CDR2 SQIVND (reference sequence). Trimming stripped 5 bases from V and 2 bases from J, with 13 bases between. Written as DNA, the CDR3 is TGTGCCAGTAGTCCCACTGGCGGTCCCTACGAGCAGTACTTC. Amino acid sequence: CASSPTGGPYEQYF. Complete variable domain (other parts from reference TRBV19 and TRBJ2-7): DGGITQSPKYLFRKEGQNVTLSCEQNLNHDAMYWYRQDPGQGLRLIYYSQIVNDFQKGDIAEGYSVSREKKESFPLTVTSAQKNPTAFYLCASSPTGGPYEQYFGPGTRLTVT.

The genes are TRBV7-9 and TRBJ2-2; 8 bases map to TRBD1. The CDR3 covers 15 residues. V lost 3 bases, J lost 6 bases, and 6 bases stayed unmatched. Germline V lookup: CDR1 SEHNR, CDR2 FQNEAQ (reference sequence). CDR3 coding DNA: TGTGCCAGCAGCTTCGCACAGGGGGATGCCGGGGAGCTGTTTTTT. It yields the protein CASSFAQGDAGELFF. Full variable domain (missing parts from reference TRBV7-9 and TRBJ2-2): DTGVSQNPRHKITKRGQNVTFRCDPISEHNRLYWYRQTLGQGPEFLTYFQNEAQLEKSRLLSDRFSAERPKGSFSTLEIQRTEQGDSAMYLCASSFAQGDAGELFFGEGSRLTVL.

This clone was detected only once. The chain has TRBV3-1 (or the pseudogene TRBV3-2) and TRBJ1-1; a weak D match, TRBD1 (6 bases). V gave up 1 base and J gave up 0 bases, with 15 bases separating them. Germline-derived CDR1 and CDR2 are LGHDT and YNNKEL (reference sequence). This CDR3 has 17 amino acids. The CDR3 sequence: CASSQGSRGYMNTEAFF. CDR3 in DNA: TGTGCCAGCAGCCAAGGTAGCAGGGGCTACATGAACACTGAAGCTTTCTTT.

The rearrangement joins TRBV3-1 (or the pseudogene TRBV3-2) to TRBJ1-1, with 7 bases lining up with TRBD1. This CDR3 region has 14 residues. The ends lost 3 bases at V and 3 bases at J; junction bases unmatched: 4. Germline assignment: CDR1 LGHDT and CDR2 YNNKEL (reference sequence). This CDR3 is CASSHRDSYTEAFF. The CDR3 DNA reads TGTGCCAGCAGCCACCGGGACAGCTACACTGAAGCTTTCTTT.

The chain links TRBV6-5 to TRBJ1-5; no clear D. This CDR3 contains 14 residues. CDR1 is MNHEY and CDR2 is SVGAGI in the germline V gene. Trimming took 5 bases from V and 0 from J, leaving 8 bases between them. CDR3 coding DNA: TGTGCCAGCAGTCGGGGTAATAGCAATCAGCCCCAGCATTTT. This gives the protein CASSRGNSNQPQHF.

To note about this clone: At one of its ends the junction is not consistent with the germline gene, which may arise from a read error. Other nucleotide sequences in the sample specify the same CDR3. This chain joins TRBV5-1 and TRBJ2-7, with TRBD1 matching over 9 bases. This CDR3 is built from 15 residues. Per the germline V gene, CDR1 is SGHRS and CDR2 is YFSETQ. The CDR3: CAGSQAPGQGYEQYF. CDR3 sequence (DNA): TGCGCCGGCAGTCAAGCGCCGGGACAGGGCTACGAGCAGTACTTC.